This TCR beta chain came from a study of PD-1 blockade in classical Hodgkin lymphoma. Study-wide findings and caveats: Later analyses included only patients treated at least 1 year post-ASCT. Complete responders entered with baseline diversity on par with newly diagnosed patients, the results showed. Whereas CD4+ TCR diversity had risen significantly by C4D1, CD8+ TCR diversity had not. Healthy donors reportedly exceeded newly diagnosed patients in baseline TCR diversity.

Comments on this clone: Its antigen is not known.

Time point noted: cycle 4 day 1 (C4D1), after 6 weeks of nivolumab. Relapse after autologous stem cell transplantation occurred in every patient, and brentuximab vedotin exposure varied. The germline V gene has CDR1 SGHAT and CDR2 FQNNGV. The ends were cut back, 2 bases at V and 5 bases at J, with 3 bases in the middle. The CDR3 is 11 amino acids. TCRdb's copy holds only in-frame clones and misses some; the assay was immunoSEQ multiplex PCR. Of tens of thousands of clones in the sample, 60% to 70% are singletons; the top ten hold 3% to 4%. The receptor's source is a human donor with classical Hodgkin lymphoma. Sequencing was performed on peripheral blood mononuclear cells (PBMCs), taken before the fourth cycle of nivolumab. The gene calls are TRBV11-2 and TRBJ2-5, with D uncertain. The CDR3 sequence is CASSLKETQYF. As DNA, the CDR3 is TGTGCCAGCAGCTTAAAGGAGACCCAGTACTTC.